The 19 T cell receptor beta chains reported below all come from one sample, sequenced in a study of tumor-infiltrating lymphocytes in oesophageal squamous cell carcinoma. TCRdb independently ran MiXCR on the PCR reads; one entry per CDR3 protein. The sample yields some 15,000 distinct CDR3 sequences, roughly 45% seen once. Source material: blood. These receptors originate from a female donor with esophageal squamous cell carcinoma.

This chain links TRBV12-3 or TRBV12-4 with TRBJ2-3; D may be TRBD2 (5 bases). CDR3 size: 15 residues. V was shortened by 5 bases and J by 0 bases, with 12 bases between the two germline ends. The CDR3: CASSPRRTSTDTQYF. CDR3 coding DNA: TGTGCCAGCAGTCCCCGTAGGACTAGCACAGATACGCAGTATTTT.

The chain has TRBV7-3 and TRBJ1-2; 9 bases align to TRBD1. Germline V lookup: CDR1 SGHTA, CDR2 FQGTGA. The CDR3 consists of 13 residues. The junction had 5 bases not matched to a gene; V was cut back by 5 bases and J by 7 bases. The CDR3 nucleotides are TGTGCCAGCAGCGCGGGGACAGGGCTTGGCTACACCTTC. Its translation is CASSAGTGLGYTF. Supplemented by reference TRBV7-3 and TRBJ1-2, the full variable domain reads GAGVSQTPSNKVTEKGKYVELRCDPISGHTALYWYRQSLGQGPEFLIYFQGTGAADDSGLPNDRFFAVRPEGSVSTLKIQRTERGDSAVYLCASSAGTGLGYTFGSGTRLTVV.

This clonotype was picked up many times. It may be a read error: a sequence one base away is much more abundant. V is TRBV7-3 and J is TRBJ2-4; 13 nucleotides align to TRBD2. The CDR3 has 16 residues. The germline V gene has CDR1 SGHTA and CDR2 FQGTGA. Germline trimming cut 6 bases from V and 13 bases from J; bases unmatched to any gene: 15. CDR3 coding DNA: TGTGCCAGCAGTTCATTGGGACTAGCGGGGTACAATGAGCAGTACTTC. Translation: CASSSLGLAGYNEQYF.

This clonotype is medium-sized within its sample. V and J are TRBV28 and TRBJ2-1; TRBD1 aligns across 8 bases. The germline V gene has CDR1 MDHEN and CDR2 SYDVKM. The CDR3 extends over 12 amino acids. Losses at the gene ends were 9 bases for V and 8 bases for J; bases not matched to a gene: 6. CDR3 amino acids: CASRTGKDEQFF. The CDR3 nucleotides are TGTGCCAGTAGGACAGGGAAGGATGAGCAGTTCTTC.

The chain couples TRBV20-1 to TRBJ1-2; D ambiguous. V dropped 3 bases and J dropped 2 bases, with 10 bases sitting between them. Looked up from germline, CDR1 is DFQATT and CDR2 is SNEGSKA (reference sequence). The CDR3 sequence is 13 residues long. The CDR3: CSASVGSNYGYTF. DNA for the CDR3: TGCAGTGCTAGCGTCGGGTCCAACTATGGCTACACCTTC.

V gene TRBV7-6 combines with J gene TRBJ2-7; perhaps TRBD2 as D (5 bases). CDR1 is SGHVS, CDR2 FNYEAQ, per germline. The CDR3 spans 12 residues. Trimming removed 3 bases from V and 7 bases from J, with 10 bases in between. The CDR3 region is CASSFRLQEQYF. CDR3 sequence (DNA): TGTGCCAGCAGCTTCCGACTACAGGAGCAGTACTTC.

As regards this clonotype: The final CDR3 position lacks the conserved phenylalanine or tryptophan, pointing to a likely read error. The limits of the CDR3 on the DNA are not certain, so only TCRdb's listed CDR3 is given. The chain employs TRBV5-6 and TRBJ2-7; TRBD1, the table's D call, lacks a check against the DNA. Per germline, CDR1 SGHDT and CDR2 YYEEEE. From its first to its last residue, the CDR3 has 16 amino acids. CDR3 region: CASSLPRGVGGYTFGS.

This clonotype was counted many times. The rearrangement joins TRBV28 to TRBJ1-1, with TRBD1 matching over 7 bases. V shed 2 bases and J 7 bases; nucleotides not matched to a gene: 10. This CDR3 has 15 residues. CDR1 and CDR2 (germline): MDHEN, SYDVKM. In DNA form, the CDR3 reads TGTGCCAGCAGTTTAAACGACAGGGAGGTAGGTGAAGCTTTCTTT. It specifies CASSLNDREVGEAFF.

Many counts were recorded for this clonotype. A much larger clone sits a single nucleotide away, making a read error possible. The chain recombines TRBV7-9 with TRBJ2-7; D unresolved. Per the germline V gene, CDR1 is SEHNR and CDR2 is FQNEAQ (reference sequence). This CDR3 has 12 amino acids. Trimming removed 7 bases from V and 7 bases from J, with 14 bases in between. In DNA, the CDR3 is TGTGCCAGCACCCCCCCGGGCAATGAGCAGTACTTC. It encodes CASTPPGNEQYF.

With respect to this clonotype: This may arise from a read error, as a much more abundant clone is one base away. This sequence joins TRBV2 and TRBJ2-1; D is possibly TRBD2 (6 bases). CDR3 size: 14 residues. Germline V CDR1 and CDR2: SNHLY, FYNNEI. V lost 6 bases to trimming and J lost 12 bases, with 21 bases between them. CDR3: CASRAQGPGGWQFF. The CDR3 DNA follows: TGTGCCAGCAGGGCCCAGGGACCCGGGGGATGGCAGTTCTTC.

In this sample, this clonotype turned up once. Relative to the germline gene, one junction end is altered; a read error may explain this. V gene TRBV7-9 combines with J gene TRBJ2-7, with TRBD1 as a possible D gene (5 bases). The CDR3 runs to 14 residues. The germline gives CDR1 SEHNR, CDR2 FQNEAQ (reference sequence). CDR3 coding DNA: TGTGCCAGCAGCCGCGACAGTGAGAATTCACCCCTCCACTTC. Protein product: CASSRDSENSPLHF.

There are a few counts of this clonotype. A read error is possible here, since a much larger clone lies one base away. V and J are TRBV7-2 and TRBJ2-7; unclear D gene. The J call may not be correct, given that the DNA end is closer to TRBJ2-1. This CDR3 has 13 amino acids. Germline CDR1 reads SGHTA; CDR2 reads FQGNSA. Here the CDR3 reads CASSLASSYEQFF. CDR3 nucleotide sequence: TGTGCCAGCAGCCTGGCAAGCTCCTACGAGCAGTTCTTC.

V usage is TRBV7-6 and J usage is TRBJ2-5; D possibly corresponds to TRBD1 (6 bases). The DNA end favors TRBJ2-3, so the J call may be wrong. CDR1 is SGHVS, CDR2 FNYEAQ, per germline. This CDR3 region has 14 residues. CDR3 coding DNA: TGTGCCAGCAGCTCCACAGGGTATCCAGATACGCAGTATTTT. Translation: CASSSTGYPDTQYF.

This clonotype has a count of ten or more. This chain uses TRBV6-6 with TRBJ1-1, with no clear D. CDR1 is MNHNY and CDR2 is SVGAGI in the germline V gene (reference sequence). The V end lost 2 bases, the J end lost 5 bases, and 15 bases lay between the germline ends. The CDR3 loop spans 15 amino acids. The CDR3 loop reads CASSYEGGRRTEAFF. CDR3 coding DNA: TGTGCCAGCAGTTACGAGGGAGGTCGGAGAACTGAAGCTTTCTTT.

This clonotype was recorded a few times. The chain carries TRBV7-6 and TRBJ1-6; D unclear. This CDR3 has 14 amino acids. V was trimmed by 5 bases and J by 0 bases, leaving 5 bases between them. Per germline, CDR1 SGHVS and CDR2 FNYEAQ. CDR3 in DNA: TGTGCCAGCAGCGCTAACTCCTATAATTCACCCCTCCACTTT. This sequence encodes CASSANSYNSPLHF.

The rearrangement uses TRBV7-2 and TRBJ2-3; a weak D match, TRBD1 (6 bases). The end of the DNA is better explained by TRBJ2-5, so the J call may be wrong. The CDR3 runs 15 residues. Germline loops: CDR1 SGHTA, CDR2 FQGNSA. The CDR3 DNA sequence: TGTGCCAGCAGCCAAAACAGGGAAGCCGAAGAGACCCAGTACTTC. This codes for CASSQNREAEETQYF.

The rearrangement uses TRBV12-3 or TRBV12-4 and TRBJ2-5; 9 bases fit TRBD2. The CDR3 has 13 amino acids. The junction had 6 bases not matched to a gene; V was cut back by 9 bases and J by 4 bases. Here the CDR3 reads CASGLARGETQYF. The DNA of the CDR3 is TGTGCCAGTGGACTAGCGCGGGGAGAGACCCAGTACTTC.

This clonotype was seen at least ten times. The CDR3 protein is CASSLHPGPDTGELFF. The CDR3 nucleotides are TGCGCCAGCAGCTTGCACCCGGGCCCGGACACCGGGGAGCTGTTTTTT. This chain uses TRBV5-1 with TRBJ2-2, with no clear D. The germline gives CDR1 SGHRS, CDR2 YFSETQ. The CDR3 sequence is 16 residues long. Trimming stripped 1 base from V and 3 bases from J, with 13 bases between.

This chain connects TRBV28 to TRBJ2-5; 11 bases are a match to TRBD2. The assigned J gene may be wrong: the sequence end matches TRBJ2-4 better. The CDR3 length is 19 residues. Germline V gives CDR1 MDHEN, CDR2 SYDVKM. As DNA, the CDR3 is TGTGCCAGCAGCCCCCACGGAGCAGGGGGATTAGCGGGAGGGTACATTCAGTACTTC. It specifies CASSPHGAGGLAGGYIQYF.